This T cell receptor beta chain was recorded in a study of CD8+CD57+ T cells in acquired aplastic anemia. CDR1 is KGHDR and CDR2 is SFDVKD in the germline V gene. CDR3 size: 13 residues. Trimming stripped 12 bases from V and 4 bases from J, with 17 bases between. In patients chosen for sequencing, flow cytometry had shown CD8+CD57+ cell expansion. Another sequenced population was CD8+CD57+ effector memory cells, drawn from 2 of 12 patients. All patients had severe acquired aplastic anemia. Findings and caveats of the study: When set against total CD4+ and CD8+ pools, CD8+CD57+ cells in patients had lower diversity. Under 35 was the count of CD8+ CDR3 sequences that patients shared with controls.

As regards this clonotype: The antigen remains unidentified. This CDR3 is missing its conserved last phenylalanine or tryptophan, likely due to a read error.

The use of genomic DNA as template underpinned the TCR beta VDJ and CDR3 profiling. Each CDR3 protein gets one entry after TCRdb re-called the reads with MiXCR. The sample has about 16,000 distinct CDR3 sequences; roughly two fifths are singletons. The sequence derives from a human donor with aplastic anemia. The sample taken for sequencing was CD8+CD57+ T cells sorted from PBMCs. As to subset: bead-enriched CD8+CD57+ effector memory T cells from SAA patients. This sequence joins TRBV24-1 and TRBJ1-1, with D possibly TRBD1 on 6 matching bases. The CDR3 DNA reads TGTGCCGTAACCGGGGGGCTTGGCACTGAAGCTTTCCTT. Its protein is CAVTGGLGTEAFL.